This TCR beta chain comes out of a study of PD-L1 blockade in urothelial cancer. In the study overall: Patients initiated atezolizumab at some point between 2013 and 2015 at 1,200 mg intravenously every 3 weeks. Between 0 and 3 prior chemotherapy regimens had been given to patients. Blood gave a median approximately 130,000 T cells.

TCRdb keeps only in-frame clones here, not all; method: immunoSEQ multiplex PCR. The sample has about 49,000 clones, 75% to 85% seen once. The time point is: pretreatment peripheral blood. This CDR3 has 13 amino acids. Deletions cut 2 bases from V and 0 bases from J, with 5 bases between. The germline gives CDR1 MNHEY, CDR2 SMNVEV (reference sequence). Specimen: PBMCs, collected around atezolizumab (anti-PD-L1) treatment. V gene TRBV27 combines with J gene TRBJ2-7; D gene ambiguous. The TCR was taken from a man in his 70s with urothelial cancer. CDR3 sequence reads: CASSLTISYEQYF. The CDR3 DNA reads as TGTGCCAGCAGTTTAACTATCTCCTACGAGCAGTACTTC.